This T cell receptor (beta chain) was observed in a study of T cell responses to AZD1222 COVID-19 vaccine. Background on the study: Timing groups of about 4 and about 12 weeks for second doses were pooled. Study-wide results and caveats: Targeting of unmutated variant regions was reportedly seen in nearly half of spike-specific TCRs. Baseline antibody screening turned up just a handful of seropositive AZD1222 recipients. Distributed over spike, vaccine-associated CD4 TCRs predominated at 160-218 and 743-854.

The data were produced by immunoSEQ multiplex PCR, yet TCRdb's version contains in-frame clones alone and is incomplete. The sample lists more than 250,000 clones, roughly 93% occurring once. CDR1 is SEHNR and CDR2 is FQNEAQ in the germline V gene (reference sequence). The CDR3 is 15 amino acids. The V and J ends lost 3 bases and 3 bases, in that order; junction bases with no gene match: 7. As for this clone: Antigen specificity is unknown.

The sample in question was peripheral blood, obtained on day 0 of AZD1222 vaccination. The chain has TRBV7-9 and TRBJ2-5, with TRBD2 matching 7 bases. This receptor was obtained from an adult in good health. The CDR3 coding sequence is TGTGCCAGCAGCTTTCCCCAGGGAGGGAAAGAGACCCAGTACTTC. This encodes CASSFPQGGKETQYF.